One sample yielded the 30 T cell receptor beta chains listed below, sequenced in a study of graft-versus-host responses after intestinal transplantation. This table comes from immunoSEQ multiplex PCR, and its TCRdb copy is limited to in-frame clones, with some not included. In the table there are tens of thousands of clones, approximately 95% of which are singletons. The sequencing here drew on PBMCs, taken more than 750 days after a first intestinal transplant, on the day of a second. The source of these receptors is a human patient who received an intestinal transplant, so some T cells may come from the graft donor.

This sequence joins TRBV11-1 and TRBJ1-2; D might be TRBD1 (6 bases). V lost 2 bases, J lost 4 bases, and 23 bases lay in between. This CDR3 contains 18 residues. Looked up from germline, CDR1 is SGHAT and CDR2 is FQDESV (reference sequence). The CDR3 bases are TGTGCCAGCAGCTTATCCCGGGGGCCTTACGGCGAGATCTATGGCTACACCTTC. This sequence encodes CASSLSRGPYGEIYGYTF. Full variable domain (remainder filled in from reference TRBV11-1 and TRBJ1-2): EAEVAQSPRYKITEKSQAVAFWCDPISGHATLYWYRQILGQGPELLVQFQDESVVDDSQLPKDRFSAERLKGVDSTLKIQPAELGDSAMYLCASSLSRGPYGEIYGYTFGSGTRLTVV.

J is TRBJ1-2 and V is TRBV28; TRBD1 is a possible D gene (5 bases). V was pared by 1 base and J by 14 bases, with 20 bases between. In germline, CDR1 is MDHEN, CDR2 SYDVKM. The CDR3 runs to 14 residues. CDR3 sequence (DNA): TGTGCCAGCAGTTTATCCCAAATGGTGAGAACAGGAACCTTC. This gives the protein CASSLSQMVRTGTF.

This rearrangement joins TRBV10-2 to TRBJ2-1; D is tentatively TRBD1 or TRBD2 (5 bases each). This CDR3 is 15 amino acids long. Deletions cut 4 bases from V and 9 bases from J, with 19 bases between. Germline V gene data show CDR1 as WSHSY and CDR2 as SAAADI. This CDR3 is CASSGRKEGSGEQFF. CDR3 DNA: TGCGCCAGCAGTGGGCGGAAAGAGGGGTCGGGTGAGCAGTTCTTC.

The CDR3 nucleotides read TGTGCCAGCAGTCGGGGTCCGGGACAGAAGTATGGCTACACCTTC. Encoded protein: CASSRGPGQKYGYTF. The chain has TRBV6-5 and TRBJ1-2, with 7 bases aligning to TRBD1. This CDR3 is 15 amino acids long. Germline values: CDR1 MNHEY, CDR2 SVGAGI. V was clipped by 5 bases and J by 5 bases; unmatched bases: 11.

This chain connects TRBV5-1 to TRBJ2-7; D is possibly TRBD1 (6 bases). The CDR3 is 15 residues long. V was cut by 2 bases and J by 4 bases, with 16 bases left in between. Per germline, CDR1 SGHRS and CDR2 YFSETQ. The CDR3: CASSLSRDIPYEQYF. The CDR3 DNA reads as TGCGCCAGCAGCTTATCCCGGGACATACCTTACGAGCAGTACTTC.

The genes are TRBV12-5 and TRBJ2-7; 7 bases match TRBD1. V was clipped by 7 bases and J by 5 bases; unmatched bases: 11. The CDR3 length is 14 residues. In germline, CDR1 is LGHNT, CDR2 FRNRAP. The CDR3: CASALTGTRDEQYF. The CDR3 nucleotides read TGTGCTAGTGCCCTGACAGGGACGAGGGACGAGCAGTACTTC.

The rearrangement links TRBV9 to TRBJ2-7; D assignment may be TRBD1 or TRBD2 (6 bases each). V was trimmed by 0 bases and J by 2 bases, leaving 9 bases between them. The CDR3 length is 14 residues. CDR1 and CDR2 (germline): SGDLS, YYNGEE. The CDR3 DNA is TGTGCCAGCAGCGTAGAGGGGGGCGCCTACGAGCAGTACTTC. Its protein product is CASSVEGGAYEQYF.

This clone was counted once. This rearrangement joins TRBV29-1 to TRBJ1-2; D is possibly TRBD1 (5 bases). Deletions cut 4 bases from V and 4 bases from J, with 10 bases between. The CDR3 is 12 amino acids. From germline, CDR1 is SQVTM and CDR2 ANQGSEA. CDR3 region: CSVVGGPYGYTF. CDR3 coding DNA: TGCAGCGTTGTGGGGGGTCCCTATGGCTACACCTTC.

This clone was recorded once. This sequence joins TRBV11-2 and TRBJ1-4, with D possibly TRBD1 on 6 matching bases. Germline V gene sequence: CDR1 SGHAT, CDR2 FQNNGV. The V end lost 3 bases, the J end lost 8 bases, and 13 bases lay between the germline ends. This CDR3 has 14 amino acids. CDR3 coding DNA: TGTGCCAGCAGCTTCGGCAGGGGTGGAGAAAAACTGTTTTTT. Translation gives CASSFGRGGEKLFF.

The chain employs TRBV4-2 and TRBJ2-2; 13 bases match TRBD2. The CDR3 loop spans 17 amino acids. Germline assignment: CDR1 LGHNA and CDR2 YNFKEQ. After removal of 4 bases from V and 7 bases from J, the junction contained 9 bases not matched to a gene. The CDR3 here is CASSRWTSGSLNGELFF. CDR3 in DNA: TGTGCCAGCAGCCGATGGACTAGCGGGAGTTTAAACGGGGAGCTGTTTTTT.

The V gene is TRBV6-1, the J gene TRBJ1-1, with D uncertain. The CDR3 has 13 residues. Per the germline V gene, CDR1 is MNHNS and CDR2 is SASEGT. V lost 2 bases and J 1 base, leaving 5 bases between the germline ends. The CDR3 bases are TGTGCCAGCAGTGAATCGGAGAACACTGAAGCTTTCTTT. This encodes CASSESENTEAFF.

CDR3 protein: CASSPSDGGIEGYTF. Written as DNA, the CDR3 is TGTGCCAGCTCACCAAGTGACGGCGGTATAGAGGGCTACACCTTC. The rearrangement joins TRBV18 to TRBJ1-2, with D unclear. Trimming removed 2 bases from V and 8 bases from J, with 18 bases in between. The CDR3 covers 15 residues. Germline V lookup: CDR1 KGHSH, CDR2 LQKENI.

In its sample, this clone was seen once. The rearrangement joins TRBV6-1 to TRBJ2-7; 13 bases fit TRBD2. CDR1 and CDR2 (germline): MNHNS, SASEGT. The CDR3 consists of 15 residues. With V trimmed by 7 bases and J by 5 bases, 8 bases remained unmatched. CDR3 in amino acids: CASTRIGTSGNEQYF. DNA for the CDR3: TGTGCCAGCACTCGGATCGGGACTAGCGGGAACGAGCAGTACTTC.

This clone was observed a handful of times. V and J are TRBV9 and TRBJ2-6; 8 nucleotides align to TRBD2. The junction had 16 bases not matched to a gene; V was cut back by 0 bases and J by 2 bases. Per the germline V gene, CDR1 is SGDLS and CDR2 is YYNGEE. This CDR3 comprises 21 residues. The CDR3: CASSVGVGDVGAGAGANVLTF. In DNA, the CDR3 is TGTGCCAGCAGCGTAGGTGTCGGCGACGTGGGAGCGGGAGCTGGGGCCAACGTCCTGACTTTC.

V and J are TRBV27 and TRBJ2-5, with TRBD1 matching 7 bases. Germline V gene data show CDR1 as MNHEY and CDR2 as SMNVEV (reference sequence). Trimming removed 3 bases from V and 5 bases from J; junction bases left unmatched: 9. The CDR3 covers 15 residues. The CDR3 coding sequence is TGTGCCAGCAGTTTGATGAGGGGGCAAACCGAGACCCAGTACTTC. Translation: CASSLMRGQTETQYF.

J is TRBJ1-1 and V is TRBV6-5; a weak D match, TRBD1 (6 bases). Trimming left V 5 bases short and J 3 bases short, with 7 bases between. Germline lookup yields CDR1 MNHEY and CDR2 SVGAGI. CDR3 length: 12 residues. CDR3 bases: TGTGCCAGCAGTGGACAGTACACTGAAGCTTTCTTT. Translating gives CASSGQYTEAFF.

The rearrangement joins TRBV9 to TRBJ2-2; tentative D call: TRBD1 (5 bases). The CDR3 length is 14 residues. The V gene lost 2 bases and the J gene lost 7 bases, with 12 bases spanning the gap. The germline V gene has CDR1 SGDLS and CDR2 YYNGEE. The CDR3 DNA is TGTGCCAGCAGCGTGGACACGAGTAGCGGGGAGCTGTTTTTT. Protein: CASSVDTSSGELFF.

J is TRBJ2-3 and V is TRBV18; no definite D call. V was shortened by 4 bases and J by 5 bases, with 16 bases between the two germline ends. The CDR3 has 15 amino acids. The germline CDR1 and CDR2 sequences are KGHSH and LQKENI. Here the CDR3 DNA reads TGTGCCAGCTCACTTTTAGGGTTCCAAGGAGATACGCAGTATTTT. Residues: CASSLLGFQGDTQYF.

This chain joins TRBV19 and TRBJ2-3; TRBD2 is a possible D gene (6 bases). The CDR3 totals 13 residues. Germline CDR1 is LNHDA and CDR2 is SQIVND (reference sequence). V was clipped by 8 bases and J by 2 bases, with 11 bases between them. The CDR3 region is CASLGGVTDTQYF. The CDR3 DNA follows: TGTGCCAGTTTGGGGGGAGTCACAGATACGCAGTATTTT.

CDR3 region: CASSPLAGGPSDEQFF. The CDR3 DNA reads as TGTGCCAGCAGCCCCTTAGCGGGAGGGCCTTCGGATGAGCAGTTCTTC. V is TRBV7-6 and J is TRBJ2-1, with 11 bases fitting TRBD2. V gave up 5 bases and J gave up 8 bases; unmatched junction bases: 11. Germline CDR1 and CDR2: SGHVS and FNYEAQ. CDR3 size: 16 residues.

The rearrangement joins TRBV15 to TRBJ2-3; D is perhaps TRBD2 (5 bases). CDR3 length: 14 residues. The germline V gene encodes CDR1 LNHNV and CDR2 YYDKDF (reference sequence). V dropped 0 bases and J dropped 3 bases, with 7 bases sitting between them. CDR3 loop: CATSRDRGTDTQYF. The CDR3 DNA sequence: TGTGCCACCAGCAGAGATAGAGGGACAGATACGCAGTATTTT.

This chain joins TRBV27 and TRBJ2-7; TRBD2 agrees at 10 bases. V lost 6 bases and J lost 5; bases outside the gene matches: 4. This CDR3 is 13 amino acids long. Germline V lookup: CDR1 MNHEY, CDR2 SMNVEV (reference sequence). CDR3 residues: CASRLAGVHEQYF. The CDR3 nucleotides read TGTGCCAGCAGGCTAGCGGGAGTCCACGAGCAGTACTTC.

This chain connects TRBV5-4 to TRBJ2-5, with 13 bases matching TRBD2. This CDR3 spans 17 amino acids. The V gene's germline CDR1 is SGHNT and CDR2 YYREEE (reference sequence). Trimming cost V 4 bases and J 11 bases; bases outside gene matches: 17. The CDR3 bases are TGTGCCAGCAGCGCTGGCGGACTAGCGGGAGCTCCGGGTGAGCAGTACTTC. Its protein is CASSAGGLAGAPGEQYF. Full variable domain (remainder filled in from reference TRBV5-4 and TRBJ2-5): ETGVTQSPTHLIKTRGQQVTLRCSSQSGHNTVSWYQQALGQGPQFIFQYYREEENGRGNFPPRFSGLQFPNYSSELNVNALELDDSALYLCASSAGGLAGAPGEQYFGPGTRLLVL.

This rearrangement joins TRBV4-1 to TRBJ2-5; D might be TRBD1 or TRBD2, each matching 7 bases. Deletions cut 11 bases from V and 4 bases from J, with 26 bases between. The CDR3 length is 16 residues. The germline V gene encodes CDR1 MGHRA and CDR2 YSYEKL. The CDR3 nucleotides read TGCGCCGCAGGCGGGGGCTCAGGGGGATTAGGAGAGACCCAGTACTTC. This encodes CAAGGGSGGLGETQYF.

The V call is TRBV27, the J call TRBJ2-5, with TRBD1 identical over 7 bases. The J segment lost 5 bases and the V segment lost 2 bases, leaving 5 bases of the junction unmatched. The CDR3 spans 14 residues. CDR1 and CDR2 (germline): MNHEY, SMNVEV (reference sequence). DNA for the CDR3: TGTGCCAGCAGTTTACGGGACAGAAGGGAGACCCAGTACTTC. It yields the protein CASSLRDRRETQYF.

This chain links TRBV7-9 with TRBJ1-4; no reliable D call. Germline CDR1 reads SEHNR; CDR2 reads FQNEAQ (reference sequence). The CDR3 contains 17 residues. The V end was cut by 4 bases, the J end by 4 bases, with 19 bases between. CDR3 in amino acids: CASSSSIREAYNEKLFF. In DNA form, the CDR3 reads TGTGCCAGCAGCTCTTCCATAAGGGAGGCCTATAATGAAAAACTGTTTTTT.

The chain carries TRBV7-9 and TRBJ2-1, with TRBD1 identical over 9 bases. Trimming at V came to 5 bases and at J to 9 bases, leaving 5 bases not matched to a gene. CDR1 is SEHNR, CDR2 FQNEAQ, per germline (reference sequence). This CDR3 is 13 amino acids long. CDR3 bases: TGTGCCAGCAGCGTGGGGACAGGGAGTGAGCAGTTCTTC. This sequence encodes CASSVGTGSEQFF.

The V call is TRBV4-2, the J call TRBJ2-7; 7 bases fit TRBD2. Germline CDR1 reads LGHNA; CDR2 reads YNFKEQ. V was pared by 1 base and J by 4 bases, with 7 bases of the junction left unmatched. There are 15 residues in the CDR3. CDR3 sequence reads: CASSQARDYVYEQYF. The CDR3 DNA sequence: TGTGCCAGCAGCCAAGCCCGGGACTACGTATACGAGCAGTACTTC.

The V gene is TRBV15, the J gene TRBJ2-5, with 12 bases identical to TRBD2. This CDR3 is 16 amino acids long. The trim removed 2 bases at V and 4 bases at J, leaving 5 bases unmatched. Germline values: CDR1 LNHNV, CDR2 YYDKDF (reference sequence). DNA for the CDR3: TGTGCCACCAGCAGAACCTTGGGACTAGCGGGAGAGACCCAGTACTTC. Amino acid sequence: CATSRTLGLAGETQYF.

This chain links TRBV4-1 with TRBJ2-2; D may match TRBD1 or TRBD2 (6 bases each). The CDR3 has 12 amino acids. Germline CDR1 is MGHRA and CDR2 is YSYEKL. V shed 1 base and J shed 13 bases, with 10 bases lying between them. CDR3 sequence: CASSQGGGGLFF. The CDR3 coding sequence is TGCGCCAGCAGCCAAGGAGGGGGAGGGCTGTTTTTT.